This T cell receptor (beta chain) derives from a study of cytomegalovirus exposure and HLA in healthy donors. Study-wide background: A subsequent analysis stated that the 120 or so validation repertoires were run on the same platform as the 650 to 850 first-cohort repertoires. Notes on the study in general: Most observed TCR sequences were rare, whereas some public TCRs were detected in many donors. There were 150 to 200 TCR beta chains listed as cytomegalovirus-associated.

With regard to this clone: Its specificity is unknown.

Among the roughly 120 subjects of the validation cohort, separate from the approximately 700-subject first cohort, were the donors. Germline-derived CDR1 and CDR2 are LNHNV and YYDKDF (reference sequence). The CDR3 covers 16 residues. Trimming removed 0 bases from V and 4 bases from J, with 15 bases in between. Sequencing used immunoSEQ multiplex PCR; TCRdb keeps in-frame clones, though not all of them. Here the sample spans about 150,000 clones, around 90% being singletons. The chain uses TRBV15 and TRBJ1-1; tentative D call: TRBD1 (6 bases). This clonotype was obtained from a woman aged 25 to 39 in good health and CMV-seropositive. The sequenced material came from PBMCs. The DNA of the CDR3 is TGTGCCACCAGCAGAGATTTTCAGGGGTCGGGCACTGAAGCTTTCTTT. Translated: CATSRDFQGSGTEAFF.